The next 14 T cell receptor beta chains were all read from a single sample in a study of cytomegalovirus exposure and HLA in healthy donors. Assay used: immunoSEQ multiplex PCR; TCRdb lists only in-frame clones, some missing. Among about 64,000 clones, roughly 91% were seen once, and the ten largest hold approximately 1.7%. Specimen: PBMCs. These receptors were taken from a woman between 18 and 29 years old in good health and CMV-seronegative.

This rearrangement joins TRBV28 to TRBJ2-7; 15 bases map to TRBD2. J lost 4 bases, V lost 5 bases, and 6 bases had no gene match. The CDR3 runs 16 residues. The germline V gene encodes CDR1 MDHEN and CDR2 SYDVKM. CDR3 bases: TGTGCCAGCAGTCCGTGGACTAGCGGGAGGGGGTACGAGCAGTACTTC. This translates into CASSPWTSGRGYEQYF.

This clone was counted once. V and J are TRBV7-7 and TRBJ2-2; TRBD2 matches at 9 bases. This CDR3 spans 17 amino acids. Trimming at V came to 1 base and at J to 5 bases, leaving 8 bases not matched to a gene. Germline assignment: CDR1 SSHAT and CDR2 FNYEAQ (reference sequence). CDR3 residues: CASSLGVAGERTGELFF. CDR3 in DNA: TGTGCCAGCAGCTTAGGTGTAGCGGGAGAAAGGACCGGGGAGCTGTTTTTT.

The rearrangement joins TRBV5-6 to TRBJ1-2, with TRBD1 matching over 7 bases. Germline V lookup: CDR1 SGHDT, CDR2 YYEEEE. The CDR3 totals 13 residues. V gave up 4 bases and J gave up 8 bases; unmatched junction bases: 8. CDR3 in amino acids: CASSDPQGTGYTF. For the CDR3, the DNA is TGTGCCAGCAGCGATCCACAGGGGACCGGCTACACCTTC.

The chain couples TRBV4-2 to TRBJ2-3; 10 bases are a match to TRBD2. J gave up 1 base and V 1 base, and 5 bases lay outside the gene matches. The CDR3 spans 17 residues. Germline lookup yields CDR1 LGHNA and CDR2 YNFKEQ. The CDR3 nucleotides read TGTGCCAGCAGCCAAGTAGCGGGGGGAACTGGCACAGATACGCAGTATTTT. Translating it yields CASSQVAGGTGTDTQYF.

The J gene is TRBJ2-7, the V gene TRBV13, with 9 positions matching TRBD1. The CDR3 is 13 amino acids. With V trimmed by 5 bases and J by 4 bases, 3 bases remained unmatched. CDR1 and CDR2 (germline): PRHDT, FYEKMQ (reference sequence). In DNA form, the CDR3 reads TGTGCCAGCAGCCGGGACAGGGCGTACGAGCAGTACTTC. This translates into CASSRDRAYEQYF.

V is TRBV9 and J is TRBJ2-3, with D possibly matching TRBD1 (5 bases). V gave up 0 bases and J gave up 2 bases, with 10 bases separating them. CDR1 is SGDLS, CDR2 YYNGEE, per germline. The CDR3 is made up of 15 amino acids. The CDR3 sequence is CASSVEGRDTDTQYF. In DNA form, the CDR3 reads TGTGCCAGCAGCGTAGAGGGCAGGGACACAGATACGCAGTATTTT.

The CDR3 DNA reads as TGCGCCAGCACGGCGACAGGGGCGGACTATGGCTACACCTTC. As protein: CASTATGADYGYTF. The chain is built from TRBV5-1 and TRBJ1-2, with 8 bases matching TRBD1. This CDR3 is built from 14 residues. With V trimmed by 6 bases and J by 3 bases, 7 bases remained unmatched. The germline CDR1 and CDR2 sequences are SGHRS and YFSETQ.

This clone occurred once. This sequence joins TRBV7-9 and TRBJ2-7; TRBD2 matches 7 bases. Germline V gives CDR1 SEHNR, CDR2 FQNEAQ (reference sequence). The CDR3 totals 15 residues. V lost 1 base to trimming and J lost 3 bases; unmatched junction nucleotides: 6. The chain's CDR3 is CASSLGDYKHYEQYF. CDR3 DNA sequence: TGTGCCAGCAGCTTAGGGGACTACAAGCACTACGAGCAGTACTTC.

CDR3 in amino acids: CASSLVQGPQETQYF. The CDR3 bases are TGCGCCAGCAGCTTGGTTCAGGGTCCGCAAGAGACCCAGTACTTC. The genes are TRBV5-1 and TRBJ2-5, with D possibly matching TRBD1 (5 bases). This CDR3 is built from 15 residues. Germline V gene lookup returns CDR1 SGHRS and CDR2 YFSETQ. The V gene lost 0 bases and the J gene lost 2 bases, with 11 bases spanning the gap.

The chain links TRBV14 to TRBJ2-7; no clear D. Germline CDR1 reads SGHDN; CDR2 reads FVKESK. There are 14 residues in the CDR3. The V end lost 1 base, the J end lost 4 bases, and 11 bases lay between the germline ends. CDR3 loop: CASSQAGFAYEQYF. DNA of the CDR3: TGTGCCAGCAGCCAAGCCGGGTTTGCTTACGAGCAGTACTTC.

CDR3 region: CSVDLYNEQFF. DNA for the CDR3: TGCAGCGTTGACCTCTACAATGAGCAGTTCTTC. The gene calls are TRBV29-1 and TRBJ2-1; D gene unclear. In germline, CDR1 is SQVTM, CDR2 ANQGSEA. The CDR3 has 11 residues. The ends were cut back, 3 bases at V and 3 bases at J, with 3 bases in the middle.

The chain combines TRBV6-4 with TRBJ2-3, with 14 bases matching TRBD2. Germline CDR1 MRHNA, CDR2 SNTAGT. Germline trimming cut 3 bases from V and 4 bases from J; bases unmatched to any gene: 3. The CDR3 is 16 amino acids. The CDR3 coding sequence is TGTGCCAGCAGTGAGGGGACTAGCGGGGGCGCAGATACGCAGTATTTT. It is translated as CASSEGTSGGADTQYF.

This chain links TRBV28 with TRBJ1-1; tentatively, D is TRBD1 (5 bases). Trimming took off 4 bases at V and 6 bases at J, with 15 bases between the two ends. Germline CDR1 reads MDHEN; CDR2 reads SYDVKM. The CDR3 loop spans 14 amino acids. CDR3 nucleotide sequence: TGTGCCAGCAGTTATATGTCCCGGGGGGCTGAAGCTTTCTTT. Its protein is CASSYMSRGAEAFF.

The chain has TRBV5-1 and TRBJ2-3, with 9 positions matching TRBD1. The germline CDR1 and CDR2 sequences are SGHRS and YFSETQ. The CDR3 is 14 amino acids. Germline trimming cut 7 bases from V and 4 bases from J; bases unmatched to any gene: 7. The CDR3 region has the DNA TGCGCCAGCGCCGGGACAGGGAGGGCAGATACGCAGTATTTT. Protein sequence: CASAGTGRADTQYF.